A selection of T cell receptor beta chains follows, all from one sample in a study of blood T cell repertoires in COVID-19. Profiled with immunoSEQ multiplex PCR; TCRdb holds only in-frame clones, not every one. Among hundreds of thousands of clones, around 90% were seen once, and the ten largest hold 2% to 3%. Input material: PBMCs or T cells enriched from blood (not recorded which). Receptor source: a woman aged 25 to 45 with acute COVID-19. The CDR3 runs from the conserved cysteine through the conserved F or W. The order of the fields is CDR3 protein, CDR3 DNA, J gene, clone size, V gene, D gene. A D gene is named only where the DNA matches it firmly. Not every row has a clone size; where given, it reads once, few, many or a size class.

CATSFRLPNQPQHF | TGTGCCACCAGCTTTCGGTTACCTAATCAGCCCCAGCATTTT | TRBJ1-5 | NA | TRBV15 | NA
CASSDGPGIYYGYTF | TGTGCCAGCAGTGACGGCCCAGGAATATACTATGGCTACACCTTC | TRBJ1-2 | NA | TRBV6-1 | NA
CASSLLEGAGTGELFF | TGTGCCAGCAGCTTGCTAGAGGGGGCGGGCACCGGGGAGCTGTTTTTT | TRBJ2-2 | NA | TRBV7-2 | TRBD1
CAISGGGGATVQYF | TGTGCCATTTCGGGGGGCGGGGGGGCCACAGTTCAGTACTTC | TRBJ2-4 | NA | TRBV10-3 | TRBD2
CASSLEGRTDTQYF | TGCGCCAGCAGCTTGGAGGGGAGGACAGATACGCAGTATTTT | TRBJ2-3 | NA | TRBV5-1 | NA
CASSSNANTGELFF | TGTGCCAGCAGCTCTAATGCGAACACCGGGGAGCTGTTTTTT | TRBJ2-2 | NA | TRBV11-3 | NA
CASSSPHYNYGYTF | TGTGCCAGCAGCTCTCCTCACTATAACTATGGCTACACCTTC | TRBJ1-2 | NA | TRBV7-9 | NA
CSATGGTEAFF | TGCAGTGCGACAGGGGGCACTGAAGCTTTCTTT | TRBJ1-1 | NA | TRBV20-1 | TRBD1
CASSSFRDGYTF | TGTGCCAGCAGCTCGTTTCGGGATGGCTACACCTTC | TRBJ1-2 | NA | TRBV27 | NA
CSVEEPTSTF | TGCAGCGTTGAGGAACCGACTAGTACCTTC | TRBJ1-2 | NA | TRBV29-1 | NA
CASQTGDEETQYF | TGCGCCAGCCAAACAGGGGATGAGGAGACCCAGTACTTC | TRBJ2-5 | NA | TRBV5-1 | TRBD1
CASSTTDLAKNIQYF | TGCGCCAGCAGCACGACAGATCTAGCCAAAAACATTCAGTACTTC | TRBJ2-4 | NA | TRBV5-1 | NA
CASSPQGVSVETQYF | TGCGCCAGCAGCCCCCAAGGGGTCTCGGTAGAGACCCAGTACTTC | TRBJ2-5 | once | TRBV4-1 | NA
CASSDIGRGVNTEAFF | TGTGCCAGCAGTGATATAGGACGGGGAGTAAACACTGAAGCTTTCTTT | TRBJ1-1 | NA | TRBV6-2/TRBV6-3 | NA
CASSLDGDNYGYTF | TGTGCCAGCAGCTTAGACGGGGATAACTATGGCTACACCTTC | TRBJ1-2 | NA | TRBV7-8 | NA
CASSYSLNSPLHF | TGTGCCAGCAGTTACTCTCTCAATTCACCCCTCCACTTT | TRBJ1-6 | NA | TRBV6-5 | NA
CASSLFGGAGWASNQPQHF | TGTGCCAGCAGCTTGTTCGGAGGGGCGGGTTGGGCAAGCAATCAGCCCCAGCATTTT | TRBJ1-5 | NA | TRBV5-8 | NA
CASSPTQGDYEQYF | TGTGCCAGCTCACCTACCCAGGGGGACTACGAGCAGTACTTC | TRBJ2-7 | NA | TRBV18 | TRBD1
CASSWGQRDSPLHF | TGTGCCAGCAGCTGGGGACAGAGAGACTCACCCCTCCACTTT | TRBJ1-6 | NA | TRBV5-6 | TRBD1
CAISPGTGTDTQYF | TGTGCCATCAGTCCCGGGACAGGAACAGATACGCAGTATTTT | TRBJ2-3 | NA | TRBV10-3 | TRBD1
CASSIRTGNTGELFF | TGCGCCAGCAGCATCCGGACAGGGAACACCGGGGAGCTGTTTTTT | TRBJ2-2 | NA | TRBV5-1 | TRBD1
CASHRDFNQPQHF | TGTGCTAGCCACCGGGACTTCAATCAGCCCCAGCATTTT | TRBJ1-5 | once | TRBV19 | NA
CASSFGGGEANYGYTF | TGCGCCAGCAGCTTCGGGGGAGGGGAAGCTAACTATGGCTACACCTTC | TRBJ1-2 | NA | TRBV5-1 | NA
CASSEPPGRGYNEQFF | TGTGCCAGCAGTGAACCCCCAGGGCGAGGCTACAATGAGCAGTTCTTC | TRBJ2-1 | NA | TRBV25-1 | NA
CASSGANSGNTIYF | TGTGCCAGCAGCGGGGCGAACTCTGGAAACACCATATATTTT | TRBJ1-3 | once | TRBV3-1/TRBV3-2 | NA